The source of this TCR beta chain is a study of Ad26.COV2.S vaccination and SARS-CoV-2 variants. CDR3 length: 13 amino acids. CDR1 and CDR2 from the germline V gene are GTSNPN and SVGIG (reference sequence). Study conclusions and caveats: There was reportedly substantial breadth in spike-specific CD8+ and CD4+ T cell responses after vaccination. TCR breadth and depth estimates may have understated total T cell responses.

In regard to this clone: The antigen is not known.

The treatment denotes: around 19 received Ad26.COV2.S at low or high dose, single or two shots; 5 received placebo; per-sample allocation not given. Day 63 after the first vaccine or placebo injection was the time point for sampling. It was an adult aged 18-55 years in Boston who was the donor. Sequenced by immunoSEQ multiplex PCR; TCRdb stores in-frame clones only, minus some. In the table there are more than 350,000 clones, about nine tenths of which are singletons. Source: peripheral blood, taken in a trial of Ad26.COV2.S vaccine versus placebo. The chain employs TRBV30 and TRBJ1-1; 11 bases agree with TRBD1. The origin of this receptor is a person aged 18-60 years who received the Ad26.COV2.S COVID-19 vaccine or a placebo. CDR3 DNA sequence: TGTGCATTGGACAGGGGGCTTGACACTGAAGCTTTCTTT. It yields the protein CALDRGLDTEAFF.